This is a list of T cell receptor beta chains from one sample in a study of beta chain features in type 1 diabetes. Assay: immunoSEQ multiplex PCR; the TCRdb copy retains only in-frame clones and omits some. The table has 13,000 to 15,000 clones, 65% seen once; the top ten hold about 0.54%. Source material: stem cell memory CD4+ T cells from blood. All receptors derive from a woman aged 18-29 years with type 1 diabetes. Both conserved end residues are part of each CDR3. A D gene is named only where the DNA matches it firmly. The size field is filled for only some rows; it gives once, few, many or a size class.

TRBV7-2	few	TRBJ2-3	TRBD2	TGTGCCAGCAGCTTAGGGGCTAGCGGGTCCACAGATACGCAGTATTTT	CASSLGASGSTDTQYF
TRBV12-5	.	TRBJ2-2	.	TGTGCTAGTGGTTTGGTATTAGCCGGGGGCGGGGAGCTGTTTTTT	CASGLVLAGGGELFF
TRBV7-2	.	TRBJ2-7	.	TGTGCCAGCAGCTTGAGTTCCCCACCCCACGAGCAGTACTTC	CASSLSSPPHEQYF
TRBV19	.	TRBJ1-6	TRBD1	TGTGCCAGTACCTTGGGGACAGATTCACCCCTCCACTTT	CASTLGTDSPLHF
TRBV5-1	.	TRBJ2-5	.	TGCGCCAGCAGCTTGGCCGGTTCCTTAGAGACCCAGTACTTC	CASSLAGSLETQYF
TRBV5-1	.	TRBJ1-3	.	TGCGCCAGCAGCTTGGGAGACAGTAGCTCTGGAAACACCATATATTTT	CASSLGDSSSGNTIYF
TRBV2	.	TRBJ2-7	TRBD1	TGTGCCAGCATCCCCAACCCGGGACAGGGATCCTACGAGCAGTACTTC	CASIPNPGQGSYEQYF
TRBV15	.	TRBJ1-4	.	TGTGCCACCAGCCAAATAGACAGGTTGAATGAAAAACTGTTTTTT	CATSQIDRLNEKLFF
TRBV4-3	.	TRBJ2-7	.	TGCGCCAGCAGCCTACAACCGGACAGAGCCTACGAGCAGTACTTC	CASSLQPDRAYEQYF
TRBV18	.	TRBJ2-7	TRBD1	TGTGCCAGCTCAACGGGGACAGTATCCTACGAGCAGTACTTC	CASSTGTVSYEQYF
TRBV18	.	TRBJ1-5	.	TGTGCCAGCTCACCACTCAACAGGGATAGCAATCAGCCCCAGCATTTT	CASSPLNRDSNQPQHF
TRBV6-4	.	TRBJ2-3	TRBD1	TGTGCCAGCAGTCGCCGGGACAGGGAGGGAGATACGCAGTATTTT	CASSRRDREGDTQYF
TRBV10-3	.	TRBJ2-1	TRBD1	TGTGCCATCAGTCCAGACAGGGGCAATGAGCAGTTCTTC	CAISPDRGNEQFF
TRBV29-1	.	TRBJ1-1	TRBD1	TGCAGCGTTGGGCCCCGGACAGGGCCCCTTAACACTGAAGCTTTCTTT	CSVGPRTGPLNTEAFF
TRBV7-9	.	TRBJ2-7	.	TGTGCCAGCCGATCCTCAGGGGCGGACGAGCAGTACTTC	CASRSSGADEQYF
TRBV6-5	.	TRBJ2-7	.	TGTGCCAGCAGTCAGGGTACCTACGAGCAGTACTTC	CASSQGTYEQYF
TRBV4-2	.	TRBJ2-1	TRBD2	TGTGCCAGCAGCCAAGCGGCTAGCGGTTACAATGAGCAGTTCTTC	CASSQAASGYNEQFF
TRBV4-2	.	TRBJ1-4	.	TGTGCCAGCAGCCAAGAACCCCGGGGGGGGGCGCATGAAAAACTGTTTTTT	CASSQEPRGGAHEKLFF
TRBV28	.	TRBJ2-3	.	TGTGCCAGCAGTTTATGGACCGTGGGAGTCGGGAATACGCAGTATTTT	CASSLWTVGVGNTQYF
TRBV10-3	.	TRBJ2-5	TRBD1	TGTGCCATCAGGCGACAGGGGGCCCCCGAGGAGACCCAGTACTTC	CAIRRQGAPEETQYF
TRBV7-2	.	TRBJ1-4	.	TGTGCCAGCAGCCCCGACAGCGCAACTAATGAAAAACTGTTTTTT	CASSPDSATNEKLFF
TRBV11-2	few	TRBJ1-2	.	TGTGCCAGCAGCTTAGACAGAAACTATGGCTACACCTTC	CASSLDRNYGYTF
TRBV18	.	TRBJ1-2	.	TGTGCCAGCTCACCCACAGGGTTAGACTATGGCTACACCTTC	CASSPTGLDYGYTF
TRBV11-2	few	TRBJ2-1	TRBD1	TGTGCCAGCAGCTCGAGACAGGGATACAATGAGCAGTTCTTC	CASSSRQGYNEQFF
TRBV28	.	TRBJ2-7	.	TGTGCCAGCAGTTTGTTCCGGGACGAGCAGTACTTC	CASSLFRDEQYF